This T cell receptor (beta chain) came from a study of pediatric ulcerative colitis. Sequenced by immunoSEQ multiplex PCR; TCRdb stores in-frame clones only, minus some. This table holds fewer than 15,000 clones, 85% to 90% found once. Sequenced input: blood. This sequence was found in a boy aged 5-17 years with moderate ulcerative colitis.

CDR3: CASSVGGGGEQYF. CDR3 in DNA: TGTGCCAGCAGCGTGGGAGGGGGAGGCGAGCAGTACTTC. The chain joins TRBV7-8 to TRBJ2-7, with D maybe TRBD2 (7 bases). The CDR3 is 13 residues long. The ends were cut back, 5 bases at V and 6 bases at J, with 14 bases in the middle. CDR1 and CDR2 (germline): SGHVS, FQNEAQ.